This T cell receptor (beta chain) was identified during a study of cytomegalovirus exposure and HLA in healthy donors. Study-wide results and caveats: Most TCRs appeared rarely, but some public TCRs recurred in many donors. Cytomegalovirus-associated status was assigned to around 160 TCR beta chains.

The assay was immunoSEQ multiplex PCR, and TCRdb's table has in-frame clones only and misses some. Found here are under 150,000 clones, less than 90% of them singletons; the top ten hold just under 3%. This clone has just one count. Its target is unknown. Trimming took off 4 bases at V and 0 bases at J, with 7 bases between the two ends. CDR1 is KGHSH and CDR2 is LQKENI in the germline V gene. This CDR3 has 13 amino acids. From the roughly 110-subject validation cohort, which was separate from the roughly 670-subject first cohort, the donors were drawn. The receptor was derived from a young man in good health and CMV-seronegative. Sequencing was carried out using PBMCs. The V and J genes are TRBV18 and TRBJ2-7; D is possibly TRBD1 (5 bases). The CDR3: CASSQGVSYEQYF. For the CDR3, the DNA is TGTGCCAGCTCACAAGGGGTCTCCTACGAGCAGTACTTC.